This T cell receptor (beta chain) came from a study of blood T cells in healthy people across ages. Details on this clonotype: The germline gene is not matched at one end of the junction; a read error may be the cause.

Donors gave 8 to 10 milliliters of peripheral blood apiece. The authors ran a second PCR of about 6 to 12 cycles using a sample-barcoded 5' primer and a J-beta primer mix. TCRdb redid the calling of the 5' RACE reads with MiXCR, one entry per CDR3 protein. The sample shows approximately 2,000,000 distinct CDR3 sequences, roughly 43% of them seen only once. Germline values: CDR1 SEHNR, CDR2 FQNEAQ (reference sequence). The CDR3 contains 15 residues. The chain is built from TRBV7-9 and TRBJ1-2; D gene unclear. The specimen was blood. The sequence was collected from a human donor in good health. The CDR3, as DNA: TGTGCCCGCAGCTTAGAAGGTGGGCTCAGCTATGGCTACACCTTC. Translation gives CARSLEGGLSYGYTF.